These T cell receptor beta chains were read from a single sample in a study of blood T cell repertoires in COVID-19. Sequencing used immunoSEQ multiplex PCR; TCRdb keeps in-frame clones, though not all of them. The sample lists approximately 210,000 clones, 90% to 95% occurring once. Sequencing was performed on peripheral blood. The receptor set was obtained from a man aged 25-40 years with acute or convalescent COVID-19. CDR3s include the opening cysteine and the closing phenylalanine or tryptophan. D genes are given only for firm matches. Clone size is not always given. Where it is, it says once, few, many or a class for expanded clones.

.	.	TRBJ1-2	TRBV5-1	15	CASREDPHGDYGYTF	TGCGCCAGCAGGGAGGATCCCCACGGAGACTATGGCTACACCTTC
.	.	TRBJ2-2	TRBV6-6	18	CASSPPWGELSHTGELFF	TGTGCCAGCAGTCCCCCGTGGGGGGAACTTTCCCACACCGGGGAGCTGTTTTTT
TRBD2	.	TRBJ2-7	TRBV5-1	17	CASSPSGTSGRALEQYF	TGCGCCAGCAGCCCTTCCGGGACTAGCGGGAGGGCCCTCGAGCAGTACTTC
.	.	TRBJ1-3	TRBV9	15	CASSVVDYPGNTIYF	TGTGCCAGCAGCGTAGTTGACTACCCTGGAAACACCATATATTTT
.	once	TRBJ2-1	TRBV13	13	CASRKGHHNEQFF	TGTGCCAGCAGGAAGGGACACCACAATGAGCAGTTCTTC
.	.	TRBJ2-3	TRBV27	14	CASKPGSSTDTQYF	TGTGCCAGCAAGCCGGGATCCTCCACAGATACGCAGTATTTT
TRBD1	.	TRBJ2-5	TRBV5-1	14	CASRYRGLGETQYF	TGCGCCAGCAGATACAGGGGGCTGGGGGAGACCCAGTACTTC
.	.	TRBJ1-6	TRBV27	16	CASRIRGSSYNSPLHF	TGTGCCAGCAGAATACGGGGGAGCTCCTATAATTCACCCCTCCACTTT
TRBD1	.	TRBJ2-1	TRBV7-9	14	CASSYGQGTDEQFF	TGTGCCAGCAGCTACGGACAGGGGACGGATGAGCAGTTCTTC
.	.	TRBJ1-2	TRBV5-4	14	CASNVAGINYGYTF	TGTGCCAGCAATGTGGCAGGGATCAACTATGGCTACACCTTC
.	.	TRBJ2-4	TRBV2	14	CASKERPSKNIQYF	TGTGCCAGCAAGGAGCGCCCCTCCAAAAACATTCAGTACTTC
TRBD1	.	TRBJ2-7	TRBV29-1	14	CSVVKRQGTYEQYF	TGCAGCGTTGTCAAGAGACAGGGGACGTACGAGCAGTACTTC
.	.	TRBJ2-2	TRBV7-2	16	CASSLVVAYNTGELFF	TGTGCCAGCAGCTTAGTAGTAGCCTACAACACCGGGGAGCTGTTTTTT
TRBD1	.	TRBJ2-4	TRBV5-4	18	CASSLRDRGSWVKNIQYF	TGTGCCAGCAGCCTACGGGACAGGGGGTCCTGGGTCAAAAACATTCAGTACTTC
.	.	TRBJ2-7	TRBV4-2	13	CASSQVQAYEQYF	TGTGCCAGCAGCCAAGTACAAGCCTACGAGCAGTACTTC
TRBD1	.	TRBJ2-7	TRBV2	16	CASTISRTGGKYEQYF	TGTGCCAGCACTATATCACGGACAGGGGGTAAATACGAGCAGTACTTC
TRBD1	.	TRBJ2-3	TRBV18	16	CASSPLRDRSTDTQYF	TGTGCCAGCTCACCCCTCCGGGACAGAAGCACAGATACGCAGTATTTT
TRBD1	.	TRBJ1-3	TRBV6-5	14	CASGDRGAGNTIYF	TGTGCCAGCGGCGACAGGGGCGCTGGAAACACCATATATTTT
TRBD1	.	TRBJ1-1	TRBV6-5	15	CASTPLTGGVTEAFF	TGTGCCAGCACCCCACTCACAGGGGGGGTGACTGAAGCTTTCTTT
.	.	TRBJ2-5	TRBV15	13	CATSSRGQETQYF	TGTGCCACCAGCAGCCGGGGCCAAGAGACCCAGTACTTC
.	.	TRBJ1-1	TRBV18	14	CASSFDRMNTEAFF	TGTGCCAGCTCATTCGACAGGATGAACACTGAAGCTTTCTTT
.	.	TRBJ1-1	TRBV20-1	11	CSASGVVEAFF	TGCAGTGCTAGCGGAGTGGTTGAAGCTTTCTTT
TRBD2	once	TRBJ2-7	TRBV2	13	CASMTSGAYEQYF	TGTGCCAGCATGACTAGCGGAGCCTACGAGCAGTACTTC
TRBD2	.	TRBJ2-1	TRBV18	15	CASSLLAGLINEQFF	TGTGCCAGCTCACTACTAGCGGGATTAATTAATGAGCAGTTCTTC
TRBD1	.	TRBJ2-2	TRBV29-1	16	CSVVGGQGARTGELFF	TGCAGCGTTGTAGGAGGACAGGGGGCGCGGACCGGGGAGCTGTTTTTT
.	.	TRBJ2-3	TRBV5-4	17	CASSLSPGQTITDTQYF	TGTGCCAGCAGCTTATCACCCGGTCAAACCATCACAGATACGCAGTATTTT
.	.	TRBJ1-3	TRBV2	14	CASRIESSGNTIYF	TGTGCCAGCAGGATAGAGAGCTCTGGAAACACCATATATTTT
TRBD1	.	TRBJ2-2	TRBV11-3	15	CASRQGQGNTGELFF	TGTGCCAGCAGACAAGGACAGGGCAACACCGGGGAGCTGTTTTTT